These 10 T cell receptor beta chains were all obtained from the same sample, sequenced in a study of cytomegalovirus exposure and HLA in healthy donors. The repertoire was sequenced with immunoSEQ multiplex PCR; TCRdb's copy has only in-frame clones and lacks some. Altogether 45,000 to 65,000 clones are present, 89% being singletons, with the ten largest covering around 8%. Sequencing used PBMCs. The origin of the receptors is a woman younger than 35 in good health and CMV-seropositive.

J is TRBJ1-2 and V is TRBV30, with 8 bases fitting TRBD1. Trimming at V came to 4 bases and at J to 6 bases, leaving 10 bases not matched to a gene. Germline V gene lookup returns CDR1 GTSNPN and CDR2 SVGIG (reference sequence). There are 14 residues in the CDR3. In DNA form, the CDR3 reads TGTGCCTGGAAAAACCAGGGGGCGAGCGATGGCTACACCTTC. Its protein is CAWKNQGASDGYTF.

This clone occurred once. The J gene is TRBJ2-4, the V gene TRBV7-2; D call uncertain. The germline V gene encodes CDR1 SGHTA and CDR2 FQGNSA. Trimming took off 5 bases at V and 8 bases at J, with 13 bases between the two ends. This CDR3 has 13 amino acids. For the CDR3, the DNA is TGTGCCAGCAGCGTCCAACCACGGGACATTCAGTACTTC. This codes for CASSVQPRDIQYF.

This clone came up once. The rearrangement uses TRBV15 and TRBJ1-1, with D possibly matching TRBD1 (6 bases). There are 13 residues in the CDR3. Germline V gene sequence: CDR1 LNHNV, CDR2 YYDKDF (reference sequence). Trimming shortened V by 6 bases and J by 4 bases, and 12 bases separated the two germline ends. The CDR3 coding sequence is TGTGCCACCAGACCAGTGGGGGCCACTGAAGCTTTCTTT. It codes for CATRPVGATEAFF.

This rearrangement joins TRBV7-8 to TRBJ2-7, with D possibly being TRBD1 (6 bases). This CDR3 comprises 14 residues. Trimming shortened V by 5 bases and J by 2 bases, and 13 bases separated the two germline ends. CDR1 SGHVS and CDR2 FQNEAQ come from the germline V gene. The CDR3 region is CASSNKQGPYEQYF. In DNA form, the CDR3 reads TGTGCCAGCAGCAATAAACAGGGTCCCTACGAGCAGTACTTC.

This clone was seen just once. The chain combines TRBV4-2 with TRBJ2-3; D is undetermined. This CDR3 is built from 17 residues. Trimming shortened V by 0 bases and J by 0 bases, and 13 bases separated the two germline ends. From germline, CDR1 is LGHNA and CDR2 YNFKEQ. The CDR3 region has the DNA TGTGCCAGCAGCCAAGATCCCGCACGTACTAGCACAGATACGCAGTATTTT. This sequence encodes CASSQDPARTSTDTQYF.

Only a few counts were recorded for this clone. This chain links TRBV28 with TRBJ2-5; 9 bases match TRBD2. CDR1 and CDR2 (germline): MDHEN, SYDVKM. The CDR3 is made up of 16 amino acids. V lost 7 bases, J lost 5 bases, and 14 bases stayed unmatched. The CDR3 sequence: CASTFLASGDGETQYF. In nucleotides, the CDR3 is TGTGCCAGCACCTTTTTGGCTAGCGGGGACGGGGAGACCCAGTACTTC.

The chain has TRBV28 and TRBJ2-5; TRBD2 matches at 8 bases. CDR3 length equals 14 residues. Germline lookup yields CDR1 MDHEN and CDR2 SYDVKM. The trim removed 5 bases at V and 4 bases at J, leaving 6 bases unmatched. DNA for the CDR3: TGTGCCAGCAGTCCCCCGGGGGGGGCAGAGACCCAGTACTTC. Its translation is CASSPPGGAETQYF.

The chain links TRBV25-1 to TRBJ1-1; D gene ambiguous. CDR1 is MGHDK and CDR2 is SYGVNS in the germline V gene. With 0 bases removed from V and 4 bases from J, the gap between germline ends came to 15 bases. This CDR3 is 16 amino acids long. The CDR3 here is CASSEYGGRGSTEAFF. CDR3 nucleotides: TGTGCCAGCAGTGAATACGGAGGCCGGGGATCCACTGAAGCTTTCTTT.

This chain uses TRBV6-5 with TRBJ1-3; D not resolved. Germline V lookup: CDR1 MNHEY, CDR2 SVGAGI. V lost 8 bases and J lost 0, with 14 bases in between. The CDR3 is made up of 15 amino acids. The CDR3 coding sequence is TGTGCCAGCGCTGCGGGCCCCCACTCTGGAAACACCATATATTTT. It encodes CASAAGPHSGNTIYF.

This clone occurred a few times. The V gene is TRBV4-1, the J gene TRBJ1-2, with TRBD1 as a possible D gene (5 bases). Trimming left V 1 base short and J 2 bases short, with 11 bases between. The CDR3 has 15 amino acids. Germline CDR1 and CDR2: MGHRA and YSYEKL. CDR3 sequence: CASSQATTVNYGYTF. DNA for the CDR3: TGCGCCAGCAGCCAAGCTACGACAGTAAACTATGGCTACACCTTC.